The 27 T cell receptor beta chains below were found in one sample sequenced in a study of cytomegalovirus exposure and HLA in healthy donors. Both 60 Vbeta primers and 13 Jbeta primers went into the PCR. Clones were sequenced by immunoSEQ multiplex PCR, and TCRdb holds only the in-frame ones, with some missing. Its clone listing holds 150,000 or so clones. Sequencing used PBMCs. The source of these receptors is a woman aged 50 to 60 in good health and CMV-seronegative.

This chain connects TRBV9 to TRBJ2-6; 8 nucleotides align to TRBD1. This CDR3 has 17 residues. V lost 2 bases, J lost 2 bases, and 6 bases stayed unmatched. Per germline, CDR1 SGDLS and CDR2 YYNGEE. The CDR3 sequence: CASSVRTGRPGANVLTF. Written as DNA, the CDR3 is TGTGCCAGCAGCGTCAGGACAGGGAGGCCTGGGGCCAACGTCCTGACTTTC.

CDR3 sequence reads: CASSEGEGLNRYF. In DNA, the CDR3 is TGTGCCAGCAGTGAGGGGGAGGGGTTAAATCGGTACTTC. The chain is built from TRBV6-1 and TRBJ2-5, with 7 bases fitting TRBD2. Germline V gives CDR1 MNHNS, CDR2 SASEGT. This CDR3 spans 13 amino acids. V dropped 3 bases and J dropped 13; count of bases not matched to a gene: 11.

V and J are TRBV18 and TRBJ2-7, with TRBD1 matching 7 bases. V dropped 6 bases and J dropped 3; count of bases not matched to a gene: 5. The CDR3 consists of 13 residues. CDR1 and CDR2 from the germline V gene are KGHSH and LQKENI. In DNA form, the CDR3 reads TGTGCCAGCTCCCCCGGGACAGACTACGAGCAGTACTTC. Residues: CASSPGTDYEQYF.

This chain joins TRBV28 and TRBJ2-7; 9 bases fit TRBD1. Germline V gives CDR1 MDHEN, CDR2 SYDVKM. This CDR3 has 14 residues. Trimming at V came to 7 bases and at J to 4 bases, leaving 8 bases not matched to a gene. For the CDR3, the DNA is TGTGCCAGCAAGCAACAGGGGGCAACTTACGAGCAGTACTTC. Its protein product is CASKQQGATYEQYF.

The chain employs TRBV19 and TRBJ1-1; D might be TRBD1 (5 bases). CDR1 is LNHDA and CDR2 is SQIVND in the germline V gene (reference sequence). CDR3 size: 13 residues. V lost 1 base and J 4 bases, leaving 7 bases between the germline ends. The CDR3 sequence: CASSIVGGTEAFF. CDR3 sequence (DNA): TGTGCCAGTAGTATAGTGGGGGGCACTGAAGCTTTCTTT.

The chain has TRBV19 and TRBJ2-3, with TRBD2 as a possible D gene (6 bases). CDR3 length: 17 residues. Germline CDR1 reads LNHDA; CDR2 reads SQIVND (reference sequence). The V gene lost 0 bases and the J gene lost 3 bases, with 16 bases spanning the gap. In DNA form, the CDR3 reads TGTGCCAGTAGTATAGATCGCACAACTAGCTGGACAGATACGCAGTATTTT. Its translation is CASSIDRTTSWTDTQYF.

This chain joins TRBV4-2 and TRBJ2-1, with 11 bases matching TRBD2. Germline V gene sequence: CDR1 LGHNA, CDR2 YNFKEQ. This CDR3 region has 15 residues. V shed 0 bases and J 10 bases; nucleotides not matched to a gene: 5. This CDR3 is CASSQEWTSGPEQFF. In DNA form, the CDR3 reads TGTGCCAGCAGCCAAGAATGGACTAGCGGGCCAGAGCAGTTCTTC.

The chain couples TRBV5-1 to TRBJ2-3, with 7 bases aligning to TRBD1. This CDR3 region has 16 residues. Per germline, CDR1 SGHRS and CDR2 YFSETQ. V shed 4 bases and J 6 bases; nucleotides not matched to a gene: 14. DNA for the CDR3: TGCGCCAGCAGCGACCTAAGGACAGGCGGTGTTGATACGCAGTATTTT. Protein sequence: CASSDLRTGGVDTQYF.

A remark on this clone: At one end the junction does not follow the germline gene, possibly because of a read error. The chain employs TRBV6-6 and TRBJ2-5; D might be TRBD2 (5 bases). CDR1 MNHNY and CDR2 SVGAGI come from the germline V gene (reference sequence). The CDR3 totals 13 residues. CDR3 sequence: CASSLDYQETQYF. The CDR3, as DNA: TGTGCCAGCAGCCTTGACTACCAGGAGACCCAGTACTTC.

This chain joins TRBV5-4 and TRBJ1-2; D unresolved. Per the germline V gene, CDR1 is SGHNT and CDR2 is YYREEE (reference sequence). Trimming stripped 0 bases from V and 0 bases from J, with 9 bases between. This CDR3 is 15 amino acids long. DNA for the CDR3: TGTGCCAGCAGCTTGGGTCAGATGTCTAACTATGGCTACACCTTC. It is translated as CASSLGQMSNYGYTF.

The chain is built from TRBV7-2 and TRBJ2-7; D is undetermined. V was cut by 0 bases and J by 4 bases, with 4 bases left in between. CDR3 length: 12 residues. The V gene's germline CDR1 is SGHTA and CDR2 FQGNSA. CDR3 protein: CASSLARYEQYF. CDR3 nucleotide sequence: TGTGCCAGCAGCTTAGCGAGGTACGAGCAGTACTTC.

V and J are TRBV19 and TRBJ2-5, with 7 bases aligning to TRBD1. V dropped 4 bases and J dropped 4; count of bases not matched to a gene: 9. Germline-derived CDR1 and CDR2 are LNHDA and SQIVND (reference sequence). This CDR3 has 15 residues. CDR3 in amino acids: CASSRTGPPLETQYF. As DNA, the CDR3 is TGTGCCAGTAGTAGGACAGGACCCCCACTAGAGACCCAGTACTTC.

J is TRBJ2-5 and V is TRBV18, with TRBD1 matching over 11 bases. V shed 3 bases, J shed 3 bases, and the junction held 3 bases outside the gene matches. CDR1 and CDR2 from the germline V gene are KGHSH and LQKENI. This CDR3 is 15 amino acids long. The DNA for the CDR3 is TGTGCCAGCTCACCGGGGGACAGGGGGGAAGAGACCCAGTACTTC. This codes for CASSPGDRGEETQYF.

CDR3 sequence: CASSIPGYEQYF. CDR3 nucleotides: TGTGCCAGTAGTATTCCGGGCTACGAGCAGTACTTC. This chain joins TRBV19 and TRBJ2-7, with D hard to call. Trimming took off 3 bases at V and 3 bases at J, with 6 bases between the two ends. The germline V gene has CDR1 LNHDA and CDR2 SQIVND (reference sequence). This CDR3 is built from 12 residues.

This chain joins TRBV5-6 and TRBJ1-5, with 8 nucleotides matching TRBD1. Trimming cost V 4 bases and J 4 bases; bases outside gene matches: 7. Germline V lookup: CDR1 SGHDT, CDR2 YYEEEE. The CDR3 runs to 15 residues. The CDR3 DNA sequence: TGTGCCAGCAGCGCCAGGCACAGGGGGAATCAGCCCCAGCATTTT. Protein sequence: CASSARHRGNQPQHF.

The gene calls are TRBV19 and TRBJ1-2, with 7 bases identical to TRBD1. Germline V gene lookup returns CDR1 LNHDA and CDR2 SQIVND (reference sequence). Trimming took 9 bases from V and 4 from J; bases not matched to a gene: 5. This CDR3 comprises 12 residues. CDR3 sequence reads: CASRDRVYGYTF. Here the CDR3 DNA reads TGTGCCAGCCGGGACAGAGTCTATGGCTACACCTTC.

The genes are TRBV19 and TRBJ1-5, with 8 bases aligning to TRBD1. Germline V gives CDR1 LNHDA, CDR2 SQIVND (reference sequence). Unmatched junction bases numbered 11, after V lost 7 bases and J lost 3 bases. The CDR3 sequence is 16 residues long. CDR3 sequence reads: CASKNPWQGANQPQHF. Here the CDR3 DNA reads TGTGCCAGTAAGAACCCTTGGCAGGGGGCCAATCAGCCCCAGCATTTT.

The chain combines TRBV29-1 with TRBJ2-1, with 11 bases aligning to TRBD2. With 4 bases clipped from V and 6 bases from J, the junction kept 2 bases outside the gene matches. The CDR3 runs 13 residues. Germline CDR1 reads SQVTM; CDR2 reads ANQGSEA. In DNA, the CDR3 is TGCAGCGTTGGGCTAGCGGGGGGCAATGAGCAGTTCTTC. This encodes CSVGLAGGNEQFF.

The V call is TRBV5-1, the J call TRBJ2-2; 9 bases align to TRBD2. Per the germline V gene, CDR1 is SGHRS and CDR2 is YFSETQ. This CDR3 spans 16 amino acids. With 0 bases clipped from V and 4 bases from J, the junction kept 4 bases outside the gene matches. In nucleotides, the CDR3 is TGCGCCAGCAGCTTGGCCGTTAGCGGGGGCACCGGGGAGCTGTTTTTT. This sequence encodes CASSLAVSGGTGELFF.

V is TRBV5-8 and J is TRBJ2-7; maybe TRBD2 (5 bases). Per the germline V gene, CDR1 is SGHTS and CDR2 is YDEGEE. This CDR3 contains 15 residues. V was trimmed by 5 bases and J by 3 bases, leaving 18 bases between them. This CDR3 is CASSPEVRDYYEQYF. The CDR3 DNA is TGTGCCAGCAGTCCGGAGGTGAGGGATTACTACGAGCAGTACTTC. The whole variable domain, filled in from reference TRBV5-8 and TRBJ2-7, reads EAGVTQSPTHLIKTRGQQATLRCSPISGHTSVYWYQQALGLGLQFLLWYDEGEERNRGNFPPRFSGRQFPNYSSELNVNALELEDSALYLCASSPEVRDYYEQYFGPGTRLTVT.

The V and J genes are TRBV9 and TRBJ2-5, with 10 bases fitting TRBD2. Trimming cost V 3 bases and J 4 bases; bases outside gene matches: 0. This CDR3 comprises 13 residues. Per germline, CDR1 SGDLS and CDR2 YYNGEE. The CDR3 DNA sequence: TGTGCCAGCAGCGGACTAGCGGGAGAGACCCAGTACTTC. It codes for CASSGLAGETQYF. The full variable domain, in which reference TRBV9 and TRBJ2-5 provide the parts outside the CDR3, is DSGVTQTPKHLITATGQRVTLRCSPRSGDLSVYWYQQSLDQGLQFLIQYYNGEERAKGNILERFSAQQFPDLHSELNLSSLELGDSALYFCASSGLAGETQYFGPGTRLLVL.

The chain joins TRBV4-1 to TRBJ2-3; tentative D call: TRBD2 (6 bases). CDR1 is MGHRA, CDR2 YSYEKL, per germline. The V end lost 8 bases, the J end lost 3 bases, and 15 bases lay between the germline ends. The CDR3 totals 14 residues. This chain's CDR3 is CASQIAETTDTQYF. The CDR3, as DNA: TGCGCCAGCCAGATAGCGGAAACTACAGATACGCAGTATTTT.

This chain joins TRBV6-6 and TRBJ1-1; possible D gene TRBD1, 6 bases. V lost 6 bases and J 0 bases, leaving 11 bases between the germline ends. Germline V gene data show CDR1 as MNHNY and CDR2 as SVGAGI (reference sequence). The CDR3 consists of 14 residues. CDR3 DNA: TGTGCCAGCAGCGTTGGACAGATGAACACTGAAGCTTTCTTT. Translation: CASSVGQMNTEAFF.

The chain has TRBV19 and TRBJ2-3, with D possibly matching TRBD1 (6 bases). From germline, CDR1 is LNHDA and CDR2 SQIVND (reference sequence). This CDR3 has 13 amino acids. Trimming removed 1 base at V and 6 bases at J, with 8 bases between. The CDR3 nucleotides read TGTGCCAGTAGTATAGTGAGGGGGGATACGCAGTATTTT. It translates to CASSIVRGDTQYF. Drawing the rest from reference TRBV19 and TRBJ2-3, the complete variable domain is DGGITQSPKYLFRKEGQNVTLSCEQNLNHDAMYWYRQDPGQGLRLIYYSQIVNDFQKGDIAEGYSVSREKKESFPLTVTSAQKNPTAFYLCASSIVRGDTQYFGPGTRLTVL.

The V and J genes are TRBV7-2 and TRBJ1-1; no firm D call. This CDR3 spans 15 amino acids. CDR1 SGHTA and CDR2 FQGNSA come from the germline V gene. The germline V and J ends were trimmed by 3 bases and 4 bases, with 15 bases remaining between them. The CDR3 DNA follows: TGTGCCAGCAGCTTCAGAGTCGGCGCGGGCACTGAAGCTTTCTTT. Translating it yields CASSFRVGAGTEAFF.

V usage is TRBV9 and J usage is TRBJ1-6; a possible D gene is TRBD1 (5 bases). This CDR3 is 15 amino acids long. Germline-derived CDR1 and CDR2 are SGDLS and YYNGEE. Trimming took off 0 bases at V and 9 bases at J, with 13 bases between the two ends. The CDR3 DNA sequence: TGTGCCAGCAGCGTAGGGTCCAGGGTTACTTCACCCCTCCACTTT. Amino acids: CASSVGSRVTSPLHF.

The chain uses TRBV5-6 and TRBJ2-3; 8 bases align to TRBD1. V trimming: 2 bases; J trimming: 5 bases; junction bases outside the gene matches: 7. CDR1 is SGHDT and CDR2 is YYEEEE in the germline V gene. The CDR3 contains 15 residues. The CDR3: CASSFLQGDRDTQYF. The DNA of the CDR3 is TGTGCCAGCAGCTTCCTACAGGGGGACAGAGATACGCAGTATTTT.